A selection of T cell receptor beta chains follows, all from one sample in a study of kidney transplant recipient with SARS-CoV-2 infection. Each CDR3 protein is one row after TCRdb ran MiXCR on the reads. The sample contains fewer than 250,000 distinct CDR3 sequences, roughly 26% of which appear only once. The sequencing here drew on a blood sample, taken at baseline and between days 110 and 120 from a kidney transplant recipient. The receptors were gathered from a male patient aged 25-45 years who had COVID-19 and was a kidney transplant recipient. Some T cells may be supplied by the graft donor. Both conserved end residues are trimmed from each CDR3. Not all rows give a size; the values are once, few, many and, for expanded clones, a class.

V: TRBV21-1
size: many
J: TRBJ2-1
CDR3: ASSKRDRVHEQF

V: TRBV9
size: many
J: TRBJ1-4
CDR3: ASSVGGATNEKLF

V: TRBV19
size: few
J: TRBJ2-3
CDR3: ASSKGTGLALDTQY

V: TRBV20-1
size: .
J: TRBJ1-1
CDR3: SARRFQGSGTEAF

V: TRBV13
size: many
J: TRBJ2-7
CDR3: ASSSDGGGRHEQY

V: TRBV7-2
size: many
J: TRBJ1-1
CDR3: ASSTSRVGTEAF

V: TRBV11-2
size: few
J: TRBJ2-3
CDR3: ASSLGSSANTQY

V: TRBV19
size: many
J: TRBJ1-1
CDR3: ASTPGVGSPNTEAF

V: TRBV12-5
size: many
J: TRBJ1-5
CDR3: ASGWEQPQH

V: TRBV6-6
size: many
J: TRBJ2-7
CDR3: ASSAGPMFSYEQY

V: TRBV5-1
size: .
J: TRBJ1-2
CDR3: ASREGSVRKTYGYT

V: TRBV3-2
size: few
J: TRBJ2-7
CDR3: ASSRQGVGEQY

V: TRBV15
size: .
J: TRBJ2-1
CDR3: ATSRDHARMHEQF

V: TRBV25-1
size: many
J: TRBJ1-2
CDR3: ASSRGGELGKTYGYT

V: TRBV10-2
size: many
J: TRBJ1-2
CDR3: ASSMRLTSRKTYGYT

V: TRBV18
size: many
J: TRBJ1-2
CDR3: ASLNLTESRYGYT